The entry below describes one TCR beta chain. Antigen unknown. This entry belongs to a study of metastatic and nonmetastatic thyroid tumors. Across the whole study: Patients with malignant and benign thyroid disease provided blood and tumor or nodule tissue, whose repertoires were compared.

The length of the CDR3 is 10 residues. V was clipped by 3 bases and J by 7 bases, with 6 bases between them. CDR1 and CDR2 (germline): DFQATT, SNEGSKA (reference sequence). Findings and limits, study-wide: Across blood and tumor, TCR beta diversity in malignant thyroid tumors was reportedly significantly higher than in benign nodules.

There were no patients who had received any treatment before thyroid surgery. In the authors' methods: Clinicopathological groups supplied CDR3 differences that were used to build a distant-metastasis classifier for papillary thyroid cancer. TCRdb re-analyzed the PCR reads through MiXCR. For this entry, the V and J calls and clone size follow TCRdb and not the study's own pipeline. The sample contains about 93,000 clones, about 12% of which appear only once. This sequence joins TRBV20-1 and TRBJ2-5; no definite D call. The sequenced sample consisted of blood. The TCR originated in a female donor with papillary thyroid cancer or a benign thyroid nodule (not recorded which). Some clones in this sample may be carry-over from other donors' samples. The CDR3 region is CSASGVTQYF. As DNA, the CDR3 is TGCAGTGCTAGTGGTGTGACCCAGTACTTC.